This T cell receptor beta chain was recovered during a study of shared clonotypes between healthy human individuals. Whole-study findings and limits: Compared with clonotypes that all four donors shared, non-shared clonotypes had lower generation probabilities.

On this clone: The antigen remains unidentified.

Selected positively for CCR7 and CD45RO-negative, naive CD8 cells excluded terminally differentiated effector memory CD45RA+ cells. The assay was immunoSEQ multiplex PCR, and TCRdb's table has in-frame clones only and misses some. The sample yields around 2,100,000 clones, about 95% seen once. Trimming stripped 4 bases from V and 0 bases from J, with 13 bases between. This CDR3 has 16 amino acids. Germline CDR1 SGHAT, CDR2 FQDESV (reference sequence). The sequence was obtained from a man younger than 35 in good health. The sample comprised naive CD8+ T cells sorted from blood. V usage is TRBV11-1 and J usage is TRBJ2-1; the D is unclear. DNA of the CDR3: TGTGCCAGCAGCTCACCAGAAGCGAGCTCCTACAATGAGCAGTTCTTC. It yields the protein CASSSPEASSYNEQFF. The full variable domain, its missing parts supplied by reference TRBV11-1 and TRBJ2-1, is EAEVAQSPRYKITEKSQAVAFWCDPISGHATLYWYRQILGQGPELLVQFQDESVVDDSQLPKDRFSAERLKGVDSTLKIQPAELGDSAMYLCASSSPEASSYNEQFFGPGTRLTVL.